This T cell receptor (beta chain) was profiled in a study of blood T cell repertoires in COVID-19 (dated by TCRdb to 2019 to 2021). Study-level background: Samples from collaborators originated in the United States, Italy and Spain and spanned both the acute and convalescent phases of COVID-19. The material from the prospective study consisted of cDNA or gDNA derived from T cells, B-cell-depleted T cells, or PBMCs. Deeply sampled blood TCRbeta repertoires from subjects exposed to, actively infected with, or recovered from COVID-19 were included in the dataset. A freely available public database, intended as a resource for researchers studying the immune response to SARS-CoV-2, is where the repertoires were released. The samples were drawn from the first 160 participants of the ongoing ImmuneRACE study and from 1,254 subjects provided by 6 global collaborators. A de-identified subject ID, COVID-19 status, age in years and sex were almost always included in the sample metadata. Where available, HLA class I and class II types were taken from metadata supplied by the sample provider and were not determined by assay-based typing.

The study at large found these results: Clinical and demographic metadata were provided uncurated, with the amount varying by source and participant.

TCRbeta CDR3 regions were amplified from genomic DNA by means of the immunoSEQ Assay, a bias-controlled multiplex PCR. Processing in the source paper ran as follows. The number of nucleated cells in each sample was estimated by amplification of reference gene primers within the assay. To quantify the absolute abundance of each unique TCRbeta CDR3 rearrangement, sequence reads were collapsed and filtered. For each sample, productive Simpson clonality was calculated by taking the square root of Simpson's diversity index across productive rearrangements. The table was pulled from immuneACCESS by TCRdb, which kept in-frame rearrangements only. Such tables lose some clones; where checked, under half of the loss comes from unresolved V genes, and the rest has no known cause. V and J calls plus clone size are reproduced from that table; the DNA served to infer D and trimming. The sample table holds approximately 270,000 clones, of which 88% were seen once. In total, the top ten clones hold roughly 6.7% of the sample.

From a lookup of the germline V gene, CDR1 and CDR2 are MNHEY and SVGAGI. V and J are trimmed by 8 bases and 4 bases, and the gene matches miss 7 bases of the junction. The CDR3 starts with the cysteine, ends with the phenylalanine, and has 13 residues. The DNA shown is the 39-base CDR3, in frame from base 1. One collaborating source in Seattle enrolled patients during active infection and followed them longitudinally through the course of disease. The collaborating institutions used their own protocols to collect whole blood in K2EDTA tubes. Collaborator samples were shipped for TCRbeta analysis as frozen whole blood, isolated PBMCs, or DNA extracted from either sample type. Notes on this clone: Its antigen has not been determined. The record has no base qualities; no much larger clone is one base away.

The TCR originated in a woman aged 25 to 39 with COVID-19, enrolled during active disease. The rearrangement combines TRBV6-5 with TRBJ2-7, and TRBD1 aligns with 8 junction nucleotides. Sequencing was done on a sample of peripheral blood. The DNA sequence is TGTGCCAGCCGGGACAGGCGGTCGTACGAGCAGTACTTC. It translates as CASRDRRSYEQYF.